Listed below are T cell receptor beta chains from one sample, sequenced in a study of blood T cell repertoires in COVID-19. Here immunoSEQ multiplex PCR was the method, and the copy in TCRdb shows in-frame clones only, minus some. The table shows approximately 500,000 clones, with roughly nine tenths occurring only once. The sequenced sample consisted of peripheral blood. Every receptor here comes from a man aged 18 to 30 with COVID-19, enrolled during active disease. CDR3s include the opening cysteine and the closing phenylalanine or tryptophan.

j_call v_call cdr3_aa
TRBJ2-1 TRBV20-1 CSASHYTNEQFF
TRBJ2-1 TRBV3-1/TRBV3-2 CASSQGPSGNYNEQFF
TRBJ2-1 TRBV5-4 CASSLAGQGTNNEQFF
TRBJ2-1 TRBV12-5 CASGLSLAGGHEQFF
TRBJ2-3 TRBV5-1 CASSLRGSSTDTQYF
TRBJ2-1 TRBV12-3/TRBV12-4 CASNQRGFNEQFF
TRBJ2-7 TRBV6-6 CASSQTHGRIYEQYF
TRBJ1-4 TRBV18 CASAPQGSNEKLFF
TRBJ2-7 TRBV4-1 CASSQEFWTQTYEQYF
TRBJ1-1 TRBV19 CASSPVNTEAFF
TRBJ2-6 TRBV14 CASSQAQGAERANVLTF
TRBJ1-1 TRBV7-8 CASSTHEGTEAFF
TRBJ2-1 TRBV18 CASSPAGTGDNEQFF
TRBJ2-1 TRBV7-7 CASSNRDTNEQFF
TRBJ1-5 TRBV2 CASSDVYWTGTSQPQHF
TRBJ1-2 TRBV27 CASSPDRGWGYGYTF
TRBJ2-2 TRBV19 CANLAGGNTGELFF
TRBJ1-1 TRBV9 CASSRQGRKAFF
TRBJ1-1 TRBV6-5 CASSLTSDRGAFF
TRBJ2-7 TRBV19 CASSIQGQGFKSYEQYF
TRBJ2-1 TRBV2 CASSLTNSGGADNEQFF
TRBJ1-4 TRBV6-5 CASSYSPGPGGEKLFF